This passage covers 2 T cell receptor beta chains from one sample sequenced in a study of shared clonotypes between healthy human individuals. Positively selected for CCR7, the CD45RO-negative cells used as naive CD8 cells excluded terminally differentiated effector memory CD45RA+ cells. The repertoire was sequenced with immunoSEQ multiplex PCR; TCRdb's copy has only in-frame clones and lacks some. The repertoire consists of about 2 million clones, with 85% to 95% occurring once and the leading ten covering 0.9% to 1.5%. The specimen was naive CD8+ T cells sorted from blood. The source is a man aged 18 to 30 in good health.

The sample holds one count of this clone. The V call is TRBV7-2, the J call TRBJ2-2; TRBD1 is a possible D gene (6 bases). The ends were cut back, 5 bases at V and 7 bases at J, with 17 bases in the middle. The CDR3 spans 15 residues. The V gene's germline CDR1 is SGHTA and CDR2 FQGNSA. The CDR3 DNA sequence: TGTGCCAGCAGCCCATTCTCTGGGGGCGGCGGGGAGCTGTTTTTT. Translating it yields CASSPFSGGGGELFF.

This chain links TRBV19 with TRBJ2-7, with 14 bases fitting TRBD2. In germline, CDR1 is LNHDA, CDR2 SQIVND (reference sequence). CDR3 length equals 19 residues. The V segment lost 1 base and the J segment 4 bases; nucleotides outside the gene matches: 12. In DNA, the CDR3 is TGTGCCAGTAGTATAGTTGTCGGACTAGCGGGAGGTACCCAGTACGAGCAGTACTTC. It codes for CASSIVVGLAGGTQYEQYF.